This entry lists 10 T cell receptor beta chains sequenced from one sample in a study of blood T cell repertoires in COVID-19 (dated by TCRdb to the early 2020s). Libraries came from the immunoSEQ multiplex PCR assay. TCRdb holds this immuneACCESS table with in-frame rearrangements only. Some clones are missing; in checked studies, unresolved V genes explain under half, and the rest has no known cause. Present in this sample are about 170,000 clones, approximately 89% of which were seen just once. The top ten hold around 3.5% of the sample. Sequencing was performed on peripheral blood. These receptor sequences come from a man between 65 and 85 years old with acute or convalescent COVID-19.

This clone was observed a single time. Here the CDR3 reads CASGADGAETQYF. CDR3 nucleotide sequence: TGCGCCAGCGGAGCGGACGGAGCAGAGACCCAGTACTTC. V and J are TRBV10-1 and TRBJ2-5; TRBD2 might be the D (5 bases). Germline CDR1 and CDR2: WNHNN and SYGVQD (reference sequence). Trimming removed 8 bases at V and 4 bases at J, with 14 bases between. The CDR3 consists of 13 residues.

This sequence joins TRBV5-1 and TRBJ2-3, with D possibly TRBD2 on 6 matching bases. V lost 0 bases, J lost 4 bases, and 15 bases lay in between. Per germline, CDR1 SGHRS and CDR2 YFSETQ. The CDR3 spans 16 residues. CDR3 residues: CASSLGDLRYSDTQYF. CDR3 nucleotides: TGCGCCAGCAGCTTGGGGGACTTAAGGTATTCAGATACGCAGTATTTT.

The CDR3 DNA reads as TGTGCCACCAGCAGGGGACTAGCGGGACCCGAAAACATTCAGTACTTC. Its protein product is CATSRGLAGPENIQYF. The chain employs TRBV15 and TRBJ2-4; 13 bases agree with TRBD2. Germline CDR1 LNHNV, CDR2 YYDKDF (reference sequence). The CDR3 runs 16 residues. V lost 3 bases, J lost 5 bases, and 4 bases stayed unmatched.

V and J are TRBV7-2 and TRBJ1-1; possible D gene TRBD1, 6 bases. Germline CDR1 is SGHTA and CDR2 is FQGNSA. The CDR3 runs 15 residues. The ends were cut back, 3 bases at V and 1 base at J, with 12 bases in the middle. This CDR3 is CASSFTGTPNTEAFF. For the CDR3, the DNA is TGTGCCAGCAGCTTCACCGGGACACCGAACACTGAAGCTTTCTTT.

The CDR3 sequence: CASSRGAGERGEQFF. In DNA form, the CDR3 reads TGTGCCAGCTCACGGGGTGCGGGAGAACGGGGTGAGCAGTTCTTC. V gene TRBV18 combines with J gene TRBJ2-1, with TRBD2 identical over 7 bases. Germline V gives CDR1 KGHSH, CDR2 LQKENI. The CDR3 runs to 15 residues. The trim removed 4 bases at V and 9 bases at J, leaving 12 bases unmatched.

This clone was seen a few times. V is TRBV5-6 and J is TRBJ2-3; TRBD1 aligns across 10 bases. J was trimmed by 5 bases and V by 1 base; bases with no gene match: 10. The CDR3 extends over 17 amino acids. The germline V gene encodes CDR1 SGHDT and CDR2 YYEEEE. The CDR3 reads CASSLRSWTGGLDTQYF. CDR3 in DNA: TGTGCCAGCAGCTTGCGTTCCTGGACAGGGGGTTTAGATACGCAGTATTTT.

The chain has TRBV9 and TRBJ2-3, with TRBD1 identical over 10 bases. V dropped 4 bases and J dropped 2; count of bases not matched to a gene: 7. This CDR3 spans 16 amino acids. Germline assignment: CDR1 SGDLS and CDR2 YYNGEE. CDR3 coding DNA: TGTGCCAGCAGCCCATCCGGGACAGGGGACACAGATACGCAGTATTTT. Residues: CASSPSGTGDTDTQYF.

This rearrangement joins TRBV7-3 to TRBJ2-1; TRBD1 matches at 8 bases. The CDR3 sequence is 15 residues long. The junction had 4 bases not matched to a gene; V was cut back by 0 bases and J by 6 bases. Per the germline V gene, CDR1 is SGHTA and CDR2 is FQGTGA. The CDR3 spells CASSLTGTGGNEQFF. CDR3 DNA: TGTGCCAGCAGCTTAACGGGGACAGGAGGCAATGAGCAGTTCTTC.

The chain combines TRBV5-1 with TRBJ2-7; TRBD1 matches 8 bases. Trimming at V came to 5 bases and at J to 6 bases, leaving 13 bases not matched to a gene. CDR1 SGHRS and CDR2 YFSETQ come from the germline V gene. The CDR3 is 15 residues long. The CDR3 coding sequence is TGCGCCAGCAGATCAAGGCACGGACAGGGTGGCGAGCAGTACTTC. This sequence encodes CASRSRHGQGGEQYF.

This chain uses TRBV5-1 with TRBJ1-1, with 12 bases that match TRBD1. Germline CDR1 and CDR2: SGHRS and YFSETQ. The CDR3 is 17 amino acids. V lost 4 bases, J lost 4 bases, and 11 bases stayed unmatched. The CDR3, as DNA: TGCGCCAGCAGCGCGGGACAGGGGGCGGACCGGGTCACTGAAGCTTTCTTT. The encoded protein is CASSAGQGADRVTEAFF.